This T cell receptor (beta chain) was observed in a study of blood T cells in healthy people across ages. Study-level results: Higher diversity and more naive CD4+ cells were features of long-lived donors, compared to aged donors.

Sample-barcoded 5' priming and a J-beta primer mix drove a second PCR of 7 to 11 cycles. A single record per CDR3 protein comes from TCRdb applying MiXCR to the 5' RACE reads. Among hundreds of thousands of distinct CDR3 sequences listed, around 24% were seen once. This clonotype was detected ten times or more. Its cognate antigen is unknown. From germline, CDR1 is MDHEN and CDR2 SYDVKM. V lost 9 bases and J 4 bases, leaving 16 bases between the germline ends. The CDR3 consists of 14 residues. These sequences were also reported in another study, on T cells of mothers and their children. That work adds: Thymic selection shapes TCR recombination output similarly in related and unrelated pairs.

The chain employs TRBV28 and TRBJ2-1; D gene unclear. This TCR was sampled from a boy between 10 and 17 years old in good health. The sample comprised blood. CDR3: CASEPPGRYNEQFF. The CDR3 DNA reads TGTGCCAGTGAGCCACCGGGCAGGTACAATGAGCAGTTCTTC.